This TCR beta chain was recorded in a study of cytomegalovirus exposure and HLA in healthy donors. About the study: Earlier sequencing of some 190 million T cells yielded fewer than 140 million unique TCR beta sequences.

V was clipped by 1 base and J by 5 bases; unmatched bases: 5. The CDR3 sequence is 16 residues long. Germline values: CDR1 LGHNA, CDR2 YSLEER. On this clone itself: Its antigen is undetermined.

Study-level results: High sensitivity and specificity were reportedly achieved when the classifier diagnosed cytomegalovirus status. In an earlier analysis, about 90% or about 30%: the productive usage of most TCR beta V segments.

The PCR contained 60 Vbeta and 13 Jbeta primers. Data came from immunoSEQ multiplex PCR; TCRdb stores just in-frame clones and leaves some out. The repertoire holds 150,000 to 200,000 clones, around 83% seen once, with 1.1% in the top ten. This receptor was identified in a middle-aged woman in good health and CMV-seronegative. The J gene is TRBJ1-6, the V gene TRBV4-3, with 7 bases lining up with TRBD1. The sequenced sample was PBMCs. DNA for the CDR3: TGCGCCAGCAGCCAAGGGTTGGGGACAGATAATTCACCCCTCCACTTT. This codes for CASSQGLGTDNSPLHF.